These T cell receptor beta chains were read from a single sample in a study of blood T cells in healthy people across ages. TCRdb called the 5' RACE reads again in MiXCR, with one record for every CDR3 protein. The table includes around 1,000,000 distinct CDR3 sequences, around 27% detected once. Another study also made use of these data, one on T cells of mothers and their children.

Specimen: blood. Receptors originate from a girl under 10 years old in good health. Each CDR3 is given with its conserved first and last residue. A D gene is named only where the DNA matches it firmly. Only part of the rows carry a size: once, few, many, or a class if the clone is expanded.

>12|.|TRBJ1-2|.|TRBV7-2
TGTGCCAGCAGCTTAAGTGCGGCTGGCTACACCTTC
CASSLSAAGYTF
>13|.|TRBJ2-7|.|TRBV9
TGTGCCAGCGGGTCGACCGGTTTCGACGAGCAGTACTTC
CASGSTGFDEQYF
>14|TRBD1|TRBJ2-3|few|TRBV27
TGTGCCACCATGACAGGGGTGACGACAGATACGCAGTATTTT
CATMTGVTTDTQYF
>16|.|TRBJ2-7|few|TRBV7-2
TGTGCCAGCAGCTTAGCGGCCAGGGGTAGCTCCTACGAGCAGTACTTC
CASSLAARGSSYEQYF
>14|TRBD2|TRBJ2-3|few|TRBV29-1
TGCAGCGTTGAAGGGACTAGCGCCTCAGATACGCAGTATTTT
CSVEGTSASDTQYF
>16|TRBD2|TRBJ2-7|few|TRBV29-1
TGCAGCGTTAGGGGACTAGCGGGTCAGAGCTCCTACGAGCAGTACTTC
CSVRGLAGQSSYEQYF
>14|TRBD2|TRBJ2-7|few|TRBV7-8
TGTGCCAGCAGCTTAGAGACTAGCGATTACGAGCAGTACTTC
CASSLETSDYEQYF
>13|.|TRBJ2-1|many|TRBV13
TGTGCCAGCAGCTTACCCGGTTACAATGAGCAGTTCTTC
CASSLPGYNEQFF
>16|.|TRBJ2-5|few|TRBV20-1
TGCAGTGCTAGAGATTCCACCAGCGGTCTAACGGGGGAGCAGTACTTC
CSARDSTSGLTGEQYF
>14|.|TRBJ1-1|few|TRBV3-1
TGTGCCAGCAGCCAAGATCAGATTGACACTGAAGCTTTCTTT
CASSQDQIDTEAFF
>17|TRBD1|TRBJ1-5|few|TRBV11-2
TGTGCCAGCAGCGGGGACAGCCACTTAACGAGCAATCAGCCCCAGCATTTT
CASSGDSHLTSNQPQHF
>16|TRBD2|TRBJ2-5|.|TRBV20-1
TGCAGTGCTAGAGTGGGGGGACTAGCGCTGATTAAGACCCAGTACTTC
CSARVGGLALIKTQYF
>14|.|TRBJ1-6|few|TRBV4-3
TGCGCCAGTAGCCAAGAAGACTCCCGGCCGCCCCTCCACTTT
CASSQEDSRPPLHF
>15|.|TRBJ2-1|.|TRBV5-1
TGCGCCAGCAGCCCCTGGCCCGTAGGCGGGAATGAGCAGTTCTTC
CASSPWPVGGNEQFF
>14|.|TRBJ1-2|few|TRBV28
TGTGCCAGCAGGGGACCCCGACAGGTTGATGGCTACACCTTC
CASRGPRQVDGYTF
>16|TRBD1|TRBJ1-6|.|TRBV6-5
TGTGCCAGCAGTTACGTGGGACAGGGAGGCGGATCACCCCTCCACTTT
CASSYVGQGGGSPLHF
>13|.|TRBJ2-1|few|TRBV27
TGTGCCAGCATGGACTCAAACCACAATGAGCAGTTCTTC
CASMDSNHNEQFF